This is a list of T cell receptor beta chains from one sample in a study of T cell responses to AZD1222 COVID-19 vaccine. The data were produced by immunoSEQ multiplex PCR, yet TCRdb's version contains in-frame clones alone and is incomplete. The repertoire holds more than 95,000 clones, with approximately 88% as singletons. The sequencing used peripheral blood, collected on day 0 of AZD1222 vaccination. The receptors stem from an adult in good health. The CDR3 runs from the conserved cysteine through the conserved F or W. D genes are given only for firm matches. A clone size is listed for some rows: how often the clone was seen (once, few, many), or a class if it is expanded.

J	size	V	D	DNA	CDR3
TRBJ2-5	few	TRBV4-3	-	TGCGCCAGCAGCCAAGATCGAGGGGCGCAAGAGACCCAGTACTTC	CASSQDRGAQETQYF
TRBJ1-5	-	TRBV7-2	-	TGTGCCAGCAGCTCGTTGGCAGGGGCAGAACAGCCCCAGCATTTT	CASSSLAGAEQPQHF
TRBJ2-7	-	TRBV6-2/TRBV6-3	TRBD1	TGTGCCAGCAGTCTTGGACAGGGACCCTACGAGCAGTACTTC	CASSLGQGPYEQYF
TRBJ2-5	-	TRBV5-1	TRBD1	TGCGCCAGCAGCTCCCTGACAGGGGGTCAAGAGACCCAGTACTTC	CASSSLTGGQETQYF
TRBJ1-6	-	TRBV5-1	-	TGCGCCAGCAGGTGGGACACCCAAGGAAATTCACCCCTCCACTTT	CASRWDTQGNSPLHF
TRBJ2-6	-	TRBV7-2	-	TGTGCCAGCAGCCCCGGTCGCCAGGTCCACTCTGGGGCCAACGTCCTGACTTTC	CASSPGRQVHSGANVLTF
TRBJ2-7	-	TRBV6-5	-	TGTGCCAGCAGCGACCGGGACTCCTACTCCTACGAGCAGTACTTC	CASSDRDSYSYEQYF
TRBJ2-3	-	TRBV10-3	TRBD2	TGTGCCATCAGTGAGTCACTAGCGGGAGAAACAGATACGCAGTATTTT	CAISESLAGETDTQYF
TRBJ1-3	-	TRBV3-1/TRBV3-2	-	TGTGCCAGCACCCAAGGGGCAGGGCCAAACACCATATATTTT	CASTQGAGPNTIYF
TRBJ1-3	-	TRBV5-6	-	TGTGCCAGCAGCCGGTCGCGGGGCTGGGACCTTGGAAACACCATATATTTT	CASSRSRGWDLGNTIYF
TRBJ1-2	-	TRBV12-1	-	TGTGCCAGCAGCCATGGAGGCGCTGGCTACACCTTC	CASSHGGAGYTF
TRBJ2-5	-	TRBV10-2	TRBD2	TGCGCCAGCAGGGGACTAGCGGCCGAGACCCAGTACTTC	CASRGLAAETQYF
TRBJ1-2	once	TRBV7-9	TRBD1	TGTGCCAGCAGCCCAGGGACAGGCGGGTTAAGAATTGACTATGGCTACACCTTC	CASSPGTGGLRIDYGYTF
TRBJ1-5	-	TRBV2	-	TGTGCCAGCAGTGCTGACAGCTATAGCAATCAGCCCCAGCATTTT	CASSADSYSNQPQHF
TRBJ2-5	-	TRBV3-1/TRBV3-2	-	TGTGCCAGCAGACTTAGCGGCCCCGGGGAGACCCAGTACTTC	CASRLSGPGETQYF
TRBJ2-3	-	TRBV7-6	TRBD2	TGTGCCAGCAGCTTAGCGAGTTCTGGGACTAGCGGGAGAACAGATACGCAGTATTTT	CASSLASSGTSGRTDTQYF
TRBJ1-1	-	TRBV4-2	-	TGTGCCAGCAGCCAAGTAGGAGGATCCACTGAAGCTTTCTTT	CASSQVGGSTEAFF
TRBJ1-3	-	TRBV12-3/TRBV12-4	-	TGTGCCAGCAGCAGCGGGTCGGGAAACACCATATATTTT	CASSSGSGNTIYF
TRBJ2-7	-	TRBV6-5	-	TGTGCCAGCAGTTTTTCTCGGGGCCCCTACGAGCAGTACTTC	CASSFSRGPYEQYF
TRBJ2-1	few	TRBV6-2/TRBV6-3	-	TGTGCCAGCAGTCCCATAGCGGTTTTGCGCTACAATGAGCAGTTCTTC	CASSPIAVLRYNEQFF
TRBJ2-7	once	TRBV5-1	TRBD2	TGCGCCAGCAGATCTACCGGGACTAGCGGCGTCGAGCAGTACTTC	CASRSTGTSGVEQYF
TRBJ1-1	-	TRBV27	TRBD1	TGTGCCAGCAGTTTTCAGGGACAGATTTCGAACACTGAAGCTTTCTTT	CASSFQGQISNTEAFF
TRBJ1-2	-	TRBV24-1	-	TGTGCCACCAGTGACCGGGGTTCCTACACCTTC	CATSDRGSYTF
TRBJ2-6	-	TRBV11-3	-	TGTGCCAGCAGCCCGGACAGTTCTGGGGCCAACGTCCTGACTTTC	CASSPDSSGANVLTF
TRBJ1-3	-	TRBV7-2	-	TGTGCCAGCAGCCCCCTTACTGGAAACACCATATATTTT	CASSPLTGNTIYF
TRBJ1-1	-	TRBV9	TRBD1	TGTGCCAGCAGCGTCCCCGGGACAGGGGGCCAAGAAGCTTTCTTT	CASSVPGTGGQEAFF
TRBJ1-2	-	TRBV2	-	TGTGCCAGCAGTGAACGGGGGAGGGAAGGGAACTATGGCTACACCTTC	CASSERGREGNYGYTF
TRBJ2-3	few	TRBV19	-	TGTGCCAGTAACCCGACGGCCAAGGGGACAGATACGCAGTATTTT	CASNPTAKGTDTQYF
TRBJ1-2	-	TRBV3-1/TRBV3-2	-	TGTGCCAGCAGCCAAGATCAGGCGGGCTGGAGGGGCTACACCTTC	CASSQDQAGWRGYTF
TRBJ1-1	-	TRBV6-5	TRBD1	TGTGCCAGCTCGATAAGGACAGGGGGCGGGACTGAAGCTTTCTTT	CASSIRTGGGTEAFF
TRBJ1-6	-	TRBV13	-	TGTGCCAGCAGCTTAGGGAGATCACCCCTCCACTTT	CASSLGRSPLHF
TRBJ1-2	-	TRBV6-2/TRBV6-3	TRBD1	TGTGCCAGCAGTTACAACCCAGGGGGGAGAGATGGCTACACCTTC	CASSYNPGGRDGYTF
TRBJ2-5	-	TRBV2	TRBD2	TGTGCCAGCAGTGCTCCTAGCGGGAGACAAGAGACCCAGTACTTC	CASSAPSGRQETQYF
TRBJ1-2	once	TRBV7-2	-	TGTGCCAGCAGCCCATCCACAGGGACTCCATCGAGGCTACCCTTC	CASSPSTGTPSRLPF
TRBJ2-7	-	TRBV24-1	TRBD1	TGTGCCACCAGTGATACCGGGACAGCTTACGAGCAGTACTTC	CATSDTGTAYEQYF
TRBJ1-5	-	TRBV5-8	TRBD1	TGTGCCAGCAGCGACTACAGGGGAAGCAATCAGCCCCAGCATTTT	CASSDYRGSNQPQHF
TRBJ2-7	few	TRBV9	TRBD2	TGTGCCAGCAGCGTAGCGGGGGGGTCGGCCTACGAGCAGTACTTC	CASSVAGGSAYEQYF
TRBJ1-5	-	TRBV6-5	-	TGTGCCAGCAGTTACTCGTCACAGGCTAGCAATCAGCCCCAGCATTTT	CASSYSSQASNQPQHF
TRBJ2-5	once	TRBV4-2	TRBD2	TGTGCCAGCAGCCAGATACTAGCGGTCCAAGAGACCCAGTACTTC	CASSQILAVQETQYF
TRBJ2-7	-	TRBV5-4	TRBD1	TGTGCCAGCAGTCCTCGGGACAGGGCCCCCACCTACGAGCAGTACTTC	CASSPRDRAPTYEQYF
TRBJ2-7	few	TRBV6-5	-	TGTGCCAGCACCCTACGGGGGAACGGCTACGAGCAGTACTTC	CASTLRGNGYEQYF
TRBJ1-2	once	TRBV18	-	TGTGCCAGCTCACCTTCAATCGAGGGCTATGGCTACACCTTC	CASSPSIEGYGYTF
TRBJ2-5	-	TRBV6-5	-	TGTGCCAGCCGAACCGCCTTAGCTCGGAAAGAGACCCAGTACTTC	CASRTALARKETQYF